The 21 T cell receptor beta chains below all came from one sample that was sequenced in a study of T cells in Graves' hyperthyroidism and ophthalmopathy. RNA transcripts provided the source from which TCR beta CDR3 regions were amplified. First-round RT-PCR of the TCR CDR3 relied on the HTBI primer set. TCRdb itself ran the multiplex PCR reads through MiXCR, one entry per CDR3 protein. The table includes a few hundred thousand distinct CDR3 sequences, roughly an eighth detected once. What was sequenced was blood. These receptors were taken from a woman between 18 and 29 years old with Graves' hyperthyroidism.

This clonotype was seen repeatedly, ten times or more. The rearrangement joins TRBV2 to TRBJ2-3, with 7 positions matching TRBD2. The germline CDR1 and CDR2 sequences are SNHLY and FYNNEI. The CDR3 has 14 amino acids. V lost 4 bases to trimming and J lost 5 bases; unmatched junction nucleotides: 6. DNA for the CDR3: TGTGCCAGCAGTGGGGGAGGGCCAGGAGATACGCAGTATTTT. Translating it yields CASSGGGPGDTQYF.

This clonotype was seen a few times. The chain is built from TRBV10-3 and TRBJ2-2; D perhaps matches TRBD2 (6 bases). V was clipped by 4 bases and J by 1 base, with 16 bases between them. Germline values: CDR1 ENHRY, CDR2 SYGVKD. This CDR3 spans 17 amino acids. CDR3 sequence (DNA): TGTGCCATCAGTGGGACGGGAGTCGAGGGGAACACCGGGGAGCTGTTTTTT. Translating gives CAISGTGVEGNTGELFF.

A note on this clonotype: A much larger clone sits a single nucleotide away, making a read error possible. The gene calls are TRBV20-1 and TRBJ1-5; D remains ambiguous. V shed 3 bases and J shed 0 bases, with 12 bases lying between them. Per the germline V gene, CDR1 is DFQATT and CDR2 is SNEGSKA (reference sequence). This CDR3 contains 15 residues. The CDR3 DNA is TGCAGTGCTAGCCCCGTGGTATATAGCAATCAGCCCCAGCATTTT. It codes for CSASPVVYSNQPQHF.

This clonotype was picked up many times. The CDR3 loop is CASSQAGTSTDTQYF. CDR3 coding DNA: TGTGCCAGCAGTCAAGCGGGAACGAGCACAGATACGCAGTATTTT. This chain links TRBV12-3 or TRBV12-4 with TRBJ2-3, with 7 bases fitting TRBD2. Trimming took 5 bases from V and 0 from J; bases not matched to a gene: 5. The CDR3 is 15 residues long.

This clonotype was recorded at least ten times. The rearrangement links TRBV6-1 to TRBJ1-2; D unclear. CDR3 length: 14 amino acids. Trimming shortened V by 3 bases and J by 5 bases, and 13 bases separated the two germline ends. CDR1 is MNHNS and CDR2 is SASEGT in the germline V gene. The CDR3, as DNA: TGTGCCAGCAGTGATGCCATGGATCCATATGGCTACACCTTC. This encodes CASSDAMDPYGYTF.

This clonotype was observed at least ten times. The chain combines TRBV12-3 or TRBV12-4 with TRBJ2-7, with D perhaps matching TRBD1 (5 bases). This CDR3 region has 14 residues. With 3 bases removed from V and 0 bases from J, the gap between germline ends came to 9 bases. CDR3 protein: CASSFGHPSYEQYF. The CDR3, as DNA: TGTGCCAGCAGTTTTGGACATCCCTCCTACGAGCAGTACTTC.

At least ten counts were recorded for this clonotype. J is TRBJ1-5 and V is TRBV28, with D unclear. This CDR3 comprises 12 residues. Trimming left V 5 bases short and J 5 bases short, with 7 bases between. Germline values: CDR1 MDHEN, CDR2 SYDVKM. CDR3 residues: CASSPPDQPQHF. Written as DNA, the CDR3 is TGTGCCAGCAGTCCCCCAGATCAGCCCCAGCATTTT.

This clonotype has a handful of counts. A read error may account for a junction end that differs from germline. The rearrangement uses TRBV11-3 and TRBJ2-1; possibly TRBD1 for D (5 bases). CDR3 length: 16 residues. Germline V gene data show CDR1 as SGHNT and CDR2 as YENEEA. The CDR3 region is CASSQDTRRVYNEQFF. CDR3 DNA: TGCGCCAGCAGCCAAGATACGCGCAGGGTGTACAATGAGCAGTTCTTC.

This chain uses TRBV4-1 with TRBJ1-2, with 7 bases lining up with TRBD1. Per the germline V gene, CDR1 is MGHRA and CDR2 is YSYEKL. Trimming removed 3 bases from V and 3 bases from J; junction bases left unmatched: 13. The CDR3 totals 17 residues. This CDR3 reads CASSQPLQGSNHYGYTF. The CDR3 nucleotides read TGCGCCAGCAGCCAGCCCCTACAGGGGAGCAACCACTATGGCTACACCTTC.

This clonotype appeared many times. The CDR3, as DNA: TGTGCCATCAGTTTGGGGGGAGGGTCCTACGAGCAGTACTTC. This gives the protein CAISLGGGSYEQYF. The V gene is TRBV10-3, the J gene TRBJ2-7; TRBD2 matches at 7 bases. Germline V gives CDR1 ENHRY, CDR2 SYGVKD. The CDR3 runs 14 residues. V dropped 5 bases and J dropped 1; count of bases not matched to a gene: 5.

A remark on this clonotype: A junction boundary mismatches the germline segment, possibly from a read error. The chain combines TRBV6-1 with TRBJ2-5; D is uncertain. Germline CDR1 MNHNS, CDR2 SASEGT. The CDR3 runs 15 residues. The CDR3 DNA follows: TGTGCCAGCGGTGAGACCCTGCAGACCCAAGAGACCCGGTACTTC. Translated, it gives CASGETLQTQETRYF.

This clonotype was counted many times. The chain recombines TRBV13 with TRBJ2-1; 8 nucleotides line up with TRBD1. The CDR3 runs 17 residues. V trimming: 7 bases; J trimming: 6 bases; junction bases outside the gene matches: 17. CDR1 PRHDT and CDR2 FYEKMQ come from the germline V gene (reference sequence). Here the CDR3 DNA reads TGTGCCAGCACCCATAGAAGGGCACAGGGGGTCGGCAATGAGCAGTTCTTC. As protein: CASTHRRAQGVGNEQFF.

There are many counts of this clonotype. The chain joins TRBV7-9 to TRBJ2-7; 8 bases line up with TRBD1. V lost 2 bases to trimming and J lost 5 bases; unmatched junction nucleotides: 5. The CDR3 has 14 amino acids. Germline loops: CDR1 SEHNR, CDR2 FQNEAQ (reference sequence). The CDR3: CASSLPDREHEQYF. The CDR3 nucleotides are TGTGCCAGCAGCTTACCGGACAGGGAACACGAGCAGTACTTC.

Concerning this clonotype: A read error is possible here, since a much larger clone lies one base away. This rearrangement joins TRBV9 to TRBJ2-1, with 8 bases lining up with TRBD1. The CDR3 consists of 15 residues. Germline V gives CDR1 SGDLS, CDR2 YYNGEE. V shed 4 bases and J 10 bases; nucleotides not matched to a gene: 13. DNA for the CDR3: TGTGCCAGCAGCCCCTCAGGAGGACAGGGCTACGAGCAGTTCTTC. It yields the protein CASSPSGGQGYEQFF.

The V gene is TRBV10-1, the J gene TRBJ2-3, with D tentatively TRBD1 (6 bases). This CDR3 region has 12 residues. The V gene lost 0 bases and the J gene lost 11 bases, with 9 bases spanning the gap. Per the germline V gene, CDR1 is WNHNN and CDR2 is SYGVQD (reference sequence). DNA for the CDR3: TGCGCCAGCAGTGAGTCAGGGGGATGGCAGTATTTT. It is translated as CASSESGGWQYF.

This rearrangement joins TRBV5-1 to TRBJ2-5, with TRBD2 as a possible D gene (6 bases). V shed 0 bases and J shed 4 bases, with 10 bases lying between them. The V gene's germline CDR1 is SGHRS and CDR2 YFSETQ. The CDR3 extends over 14 amino acids. CDR3 region: CASSLGGIRETQYF. For the CDR3, the DNA is TGCGCCAGCAGCTTGGGCGGGATACGAGAGACCCAGTACTTC.

The table lists this clonotype with many counts. The chain recombines TRBV12-3 or TRBV12-4 with TRBJ2-7; TRBD2 matches at 7 bases. There are 15 residues in the CDR3. Trimming took 7 bases from V and 2 from J; bases not matched to a gene: 11. This CDR3 is CASTSGASGTYEQYF. DNA of the CDR3: TGTGCCAGCACCTCCGGGGCTAGCGGCACCTACGAGCAGTACTTC.

In its sample, this clonotype was seen many times. The chain uses TRBV6-1 and TRBJ2-5; no reliable D call. The length of the CDR3 is 14 residues. Germline lookup yields CDR1 MNHNS and CDR2 SASEGT. The V end lost 3 bases, the J end lost 3 bases, and 11 bases lay between the germline ends. CDR3 nucleotide sequence: TGTGCCAGCAGTGAGACCGTCGGAGAAGAGACCCAGTACTTC. Amino acid sequence: CASSETVGEETQYF.

There are many counts of this clonotype. The chain has TRBV2 and TRBJ1-2; a weak D match, TRBD1 (6 bases). The CDR3 has 14 amino acids. V dropped 3 bases and J dropped 6 bases, with 14 bases sitting between them. Germline V lookup: CDR1 SNHLY, CDR2 FYNNEI. CDR3 in DNA: TGTGCCAGCAGTGAGTCCGACTGGGGGCATGGCTACACCTTC. This codes for CASSESDWGHGYTF.

This clonotype was detected ten times or more. The V and J genes are TRBV11-2 and TRBJ2-2, with unresolved D. Germline CDR1 and CDR2: SGHAT and FQNNGV. CDR3 size: 14 residues. V shed 2 bases and J shed 8 bases, with 12 bases lying between them. The CDR3 region has the DNA TGTGCCAGCAGCTTAATTAAAAAGCCAGGGGAGCTGTTTTTT. The encoded protein is CASSLIKKPGELFF.

The sample holds many counts of this clonotype. The CDR3: CASSFSTDEGTVGYEQYF. In nucleotides, the CDR3 is TGTGCCAGCAGCTTCTCAACGGACGAGGGAACCGTTGGCTACGAGCAGTACTTC. The V gene is TRBV7-2, the J gene TRBJ2-7; maybe TRBD2 (5 bases). The CDR3 loop spans 18 amino acids. The germline CDR1 and CDR2 sequences are SGHTA and FQGNSA. The V end lost 3 bases, the J end lost 3 bases, and 24 bases lay between the germline ends.